One and the same sample provided the 27 T cell receptor beta chains below, sequenced in a study of cytomegalovirus exposure and HLA in healthy donors. PCR amplification relied on 60 Vbeta primers (plus 13 Jbeta primers). Generated by immunoSEQ multiplex PCR, the TCRdb table keeps only in-frame clones and is missing some. Recorded for this sample: 150,000 to 200,000 clones. Sequenced sample: PBMCs. These receptors were obtained from a man under 40 in good health and CMV-seronegative.

The chain couples TRBV7-9 to TRBJ1-4, with TRBD1 identical over 12 bases. The CDR3 contains 16 residues. The germline gives CDR1 SEHNR, CDR2 FQNEAQ (reference sequence). The V gene end was trimmed by 5 bases and the J gene end by 5 bases; junction bases not matched to a gene: 6. CDR3 loop: CASSGDRGRWNEKLFF. The CDR3 nucleotides read TGTGCCAGCAGCGGGGACAGGGGGCGATGGAATGAAAAACTGTTTTTT.

The chain is built from TRBV30 and TRBJ1-5; D remains unclear. This CDR3 has 13 residues. The V gene lost 4 bases and the J gene lost 0 bases, with 7 bases spanning the gap. Germline-derived CDR1 and CDR2 are GTSNPN and SVGIG (reference sequence). CDR3 residues: CAWTLNSNQPQHF. In nucleotides, the CDR3 is TGTGCCTGGACCCTAAATAGCAATCAGCCCCAGCATTTT.

The V gene is TRBV7-6, the J gene TRBJ1-5; no clear D gene. The CDR3 runs to 13 residues. The V end was cut by 1 base, the J end by 7 bases, with 8 bases between. Germline CDR1 SGHVS, CDR2 FNYEAQ. The chain's CDR3 is CASSLGPRQPQHF. The CDR3 DNA is TGTGCCAGCAGCTTAGGGCCGCGGCAGCCCCAGCATTTT. Together with reference TRBV7-6 and TRBJ1-5, the CDR3 gives the full variable domain: GAGVSQSPRYKVTKRGQDVALRCDPISGHVSLYWYRQALGQGPEFLTYFNYEAQQDKSGLPNDRFSAERPEGSISTLTIQRTEQRDSAMYRCASSLGPRQPQHFGDGTRLSIL.

The rearrangement uses TRBV27 and TRBJ2-1; 12 positions agree with TRBD2. Germline CDR1 and CDR2: MNHEY and SMNVEV (reference sequence). The CDR3 spans 17 residues. V dropped 5 bases and J dropped 1; count of bases not matched to a gene: 6. CDR3 protein: CASSTRTSGISYNEQFF. In DNA form, the CDR3 reads TGTGCCAGCAGTACCCGGACTAGCGGGATTTCCTACAATGAGCAGTTCTTC.

This chain joins TRBV5-1 and TRBJ1-2, with a tentative D call TRBD1 (6 bases). Trimming removed 4 bases at V and 1 base at J, with 11 bases between. The CDR3 consists of 14 residues. Germline CDR1 and CDR2: SGHRS and YFSETQ. CDR3 protein: CASSTDSFNYGYTF. The CDR3 DNA is TGCGCCAGCAGCACGGACAGCTTTAACTATGGCTACACCTTC.

V is TRBV6-5 and J is TRBJ1-2; a possible D gene is TRBD1 (5 bases). Germline V gives CDR1 MNHEY, CDR2 SVGAGI. V lost 6 bases and J lost 8, with 16 bases in between. This CDR3 comprises 13 residues. The CDR3 loop is CASRRDKQGGYTF. CDR3 sequence (DNA): TGTGCCAGCAGACGCGACAAGCAGGGAGGCTACACCTTC.

This chain connects TRBV29-1 to TRBJ2-1; D is uncertain. Germline lookup yields CDR1 SQVTM and CDR2 ANQGSEA. V was pared by 6 bases and J by 0 bases, with 12 bases between. The CDR3 sequence is 14 residues long. The CDR3 sequence is CSVVGSYSYNEQFF. The CDR3 region has the DNA TGCAGCGTCGTGGGCTCCTACTCCTACAATGAGCAGTTCTTC.

This chain connects TRBV6-6 to TRBJ1-5; the D gene is possibly TRBD1 (5 bases). Germline V gene data show CDR1 as MNHNY and CDR2 as SVGAGI (reference sequence). The CDR3 contains 15 residues. With 5 bases removed from V and 0 bases from J, the gap between germline ends came to 11 bases. CDR3: CASSRGHDSNQPQHF. CDR3 nucleotide sequence: TGTGCCAGCAGTCGCGGACACGATAGCAATCAGCCCCAGCATTTT.

The chain recombines TRBV5-8 with TRBJ2-5; TRBD1 matches 10 bases. The CDR3 consists of 15 residues. Germline loops: CDR1 SGHTS, CDR2 YDEGEE. The V gene end was trimmed by 0 bases and the J gene end by 4 bases; junction bases not matched to a gene: 3. CDR3 region: CASSLDGTGVETQYF. DNA of the CDR3: TGTGCCAGCAGCTTGGATGGGACAGGGGTAGAGACCCAGTACTTC.

On this clone itself: The same CDR3 can be traced to other DNA sequences in this sample. The V and J genes are TRBV5-1 and TRBJ1-1; TRBD1 is a possible D gene (6 bases). Germline V gene sequence: CDR1 SGHRS, CDR2 YFSETQ. V was pared by 0 bases and J by 1 base, with 10 bases between. The CDR3 sequence is 15 residues long. The CDR3 is CASSLGTVSNTEAFF. CDR3 DNA: TGCGCCAGCAGCTTGGGGACAGTCTCGAACACTGAAGCTTTCTTT.

The genes are TRBV7-6 and TRBJ1-5, with TRBD1 matching 8 bases. V shed 4 bases and J 7 bases; nucleotides not matched to a gene: 9. Looked up from germline, CDR1 is SGHVS and CDR2 is FNYEAQ. The CDR3 loop spans 15 amino acids. CDR3 nucleotide sequence: TGTGCCAGCAGCTCCGCAGGGGGCGCAGAACAGCCCCAGCATTTT. This translates into CASSSAGGAEQPQHF.

The genes are TRBV5-8 and TRBJ1-2, with 8 bases that match TRBD1. The CDR3 length is 13 residues. With V trimmed by 0 bases and J by 5 bases, 0 bases remained unmatched. The germline CDR1 and CDR2 sequences are SGHTS and YDEGEE. The CDR3 spells CASSLGTGYGYTF. In DNA form, the CDR3 reads TGTGCCAGCAGCTTGGGGACAGGGTATGGCTACACCTTC.

The CDR3 loop is CATSRDRVSNQPQHF. The CDR3 coding sequence is TGTGCCACCAGCAGGGACAGGGTGAGCAATCAGCCCCAGCATTTT. The chain is built from TRBV15 and TRBJ1-5, with 8 bases identical to TRBD1. V lost 3 bases and J lost 1; bases outside the gene matches: 2. Germline V lookup: CDR1 LNHNV, CDR2 YYDKDF (reference sequence). This CDR3 is built from 15 residues.

The rearrangement joins TRBV7-7 to TRBJ2-2, with TRBD1 matching over 12 bases. This CDR3 has 17 amino acids. V trimming: 6 bases; J trimming: 2 bases; junction bases outside the gene matches: 7. Germline lookup yields CDR1 SSHAT and CDR2 FNYEAQ (reference sequence). CDR3 in DNA: TGTGCCAGCAGGCCGGGACAGGGGGCGAGAAACACCGGGGAGCTGTTTTTT. It yields the protein CASRPGQGARNTGELFF.

This chain joins TRBV28 and TRBJ2-1, with a tentative D call TRBD1 (6 bases). Trimming left V 7 bases short and J 6 bases short, with 19 bases between. Germline CDR1 is MDHEN and CDR2 is SYDVKM. This CDR3 region has 15 residues. The CDR3 DNA follows: TGTGCCAGCACTTTCCGCAGGGGCTCGGTCAATGAGCAGTTCTTC. Encoded protein: CASTFRRGSVNEQFF. Together with reference TRBV28 and TRBJ2-1, the CDR3 gives the full variable domain: DVKVTQSSRYLVKRTGEKVFLECVQDMDHENMFWYRQDPGLGLRLIYFSYDVKMKEKGDIPEGYSVSREKKERFSLILESASTNQTSMYLCASTFRRGSVNEQFFGPGTRLTVL.

The V call is TRBV7-6, the J call TRBJ2-3; 11 bases line up with TRBD2. Trimming took 0 bases from V and 5 from J; bases not matched to a gene: 4. Germline V gives CDR1 SGHVS, CDR2 FNYEAQ. The CDR3 loop spans 16 amino acids. The CDR3 here is CASSLASGGAKDTQYF. The CDR3 nucleotides read TGTGCCAGCAGCTTAGCTAGCGGGGGGGCTAAAGATACGCAGTATTTT.

The chain links TRBV9 to TRBJ2-5, with D perhaps matching TRBD2 (5 bases). Near its end, the DNA agrees better with TRBJ2-7, so the J call may be wrong. Germline V CDR1 and CDR2: SGDLS, YYNGEE. The CDR3 is made up of 14 amino acids. The CDR3 here is CASSAAAGLYEQYF. CDR3 DNA sequence: TGTGCCAGCAGCGCCGCGGCGGGCCTCTACGAGCAGTACTTC.

The genes are TRBV7-3 and TRBJ1-3, with D hard to call. V lost 4 bases and J 0 bases, leaving 13 bases between the germline ends. Germline V gene lookup returns CDR1 SGHTA and CDR2 FQGTGA. The CDR3 length is 16 residues. The CDR3 bases are TGTGCCAGCAGCTCTGGGCCCCGTACCTCTGGAAACACCATATATTTT. Its translation: CASSSGPRTSGNTIYF.

The rearrangement joins TRBV9 to TRBJ2-5, with no clear D. CDR3 size: 13 residues. The V gene's germline CDR1 is SGDLS and CDR2 YYNGEE. Trimming pared 1 base from V and 0 bases from J, leaving 4 bases between. This CDR3 is CASSVSYQETQYF. In nucleotides, the CDR3 is TGTGCCAGCAGCGTATCGTACCAAGAGACCCAGTACTTC.

The chain recombines TRBV6-1 with TRBJ2-2; D is possibly TRBD1 (6 bases). Germline CDR1 MNHNS, CDR2 SASEGT. The CDR3 consists of 19 residues. V was pared by 0 bases and J by 0 bases, with 17 bases between. CDR3 in amino acids: CASSEALIPGASNTGELFF. In DNA, the CDR3 is TGTGCCAGCAGTGAAGCGCTAATCCCAGGGGCGTCGAACACCGGGGAGCTGTTTTTT.

This chain joins TRBV5-6 and TRBJ2-3, with D perhaps TRBD2 (5 bases). V was cut by 4 bases and J by 1 base, with 19 bases left in between. CDR3 length equals 17 residues. Germline CDR1 SGHDT, CDR2 YYEEEE. Written as DNA, the CDR3 is TGTGCCAGCAGCGGTTCGCCGGGAAATTTCGGCACAGATACGCAGTATTTT. Amino acid sequence: CASSGSPGNFGTDTQYF.

The chain uses TRBV2 and TRBJ2-4; 9 bases map to TRBD1. The CDR3 has 13 residues. The ends lost 7 bases at V and 7 bases at J; junction bases unmatched: 5. CDR1 SNHLY and CDR2 FYNNEI come from the germline V gene. The CDR3 bases are TGTGCCAGCACCGGGACAGGGAAGAACATTCAGTACTTC. This translates into CASTGTGKNIQYF.

This chain uses TRBV11-2 with TRBJ1-5, with 12 positions matching TRBD1. The trim removed 5 bases at V and 10 bases at J, leaving 12 bases unmatched. From germline, CDR1 is SGHAT and CDR2 FQNNGV. The CDR3 totals 16 residues. The CDR3 protein is CASSVEGDRGPEPQHF. The CDR3 DNA reads as TGTGCCAGCAGCGTGGAGGGGGACAGGGGGCCCGAACCCCAGCATTTT.

V and J are TRBV27 and TRBJ1-5, with D uncertain. Germline V gene sequence: CDR1 MNHEY, CDR2 SMNVEV (reference sequence). The CDR3 has 15 residues. V was clipped by 1 base and J by 4 bases, with 11 bases between them. The CDR3 DNA follows: TGTGCCAGCAGTTTATTGGGTGGCGGTAATCAGCCCCAGCATTTT. Its translation is CASSLLGGGNQPQHF.

The rearrangement links TRBV9 to TRBJ2-1, with D possibly TRBD1 on 5 matching bases. Germline values: CDR1 SGDLS, CDR2 YYNGEE. The CDR3 sequence is 16 residues long. V was pared by 0 bases and J by 1 base, with 11 bases between. CDR3 residues: CASSVDDSDSYNEQFF. Here the CDR3 DNA reads TGTGCCAGCAGCGTAGACGACAGTGATTCCTACAATGAGCAGTTCTTC.

The DNA of the CDR3 is TGTGCCAGCAGCACCAGGACAGGGAGCTCCTACAATGAGCAGTTCTTC. Translated, it gives CASSTRTGSSYNEQFF. This chain uses TRBV7-3 with TRBJ2-1; 8 nucleotides agree with TRBD1. From germline, CDR1 is SGHTA and CDR2 FQGTGA. The CDR3 contains 16 residues. V lost 5 bases, J lost 0 bases, and 6 bases stayed unmatched. The full variable domain, in which reference TRBV7-3 and TRBJ2-1 provide the parts outside the CDR3, is GAGVSQTPSNKVTEKGKYVELRCDPISGHTALYWYRQSLGQGPEFLIYFQGTGAADDSGLPNDRFFAVRPEGSVSTLKIQRTERGDSAVYLCASSTRTGSSYNEQFFGPGTRLTVL.

This chain connects TRBV10-3 to TRBJ2-5; D might be TRBD2 (6 bases). Matching the DNA end better, TRBJ2-7 makes the J call doubtful. Germline V gives CDR1 ENHRY, CDR2 SYGVKD. CDR3 length equals 13 residues. This CDR3 is CATHGGDSYEQYF. Here the CDR3 DNA reads TGTGCCACACATGGAGGGGACTCCTACGAGCAGTACTTC.